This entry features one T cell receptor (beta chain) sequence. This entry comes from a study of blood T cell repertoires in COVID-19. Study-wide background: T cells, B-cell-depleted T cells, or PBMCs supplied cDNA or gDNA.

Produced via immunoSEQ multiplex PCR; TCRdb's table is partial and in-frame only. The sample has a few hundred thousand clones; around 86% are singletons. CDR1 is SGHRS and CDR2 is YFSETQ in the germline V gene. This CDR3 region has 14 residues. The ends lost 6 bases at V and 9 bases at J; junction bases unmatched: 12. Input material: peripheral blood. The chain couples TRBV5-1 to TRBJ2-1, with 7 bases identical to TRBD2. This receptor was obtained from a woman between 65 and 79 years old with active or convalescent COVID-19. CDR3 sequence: CASKPGLLLSEQFF. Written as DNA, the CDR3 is TGCGCCAGCAAACCGGGACTACTACTTAGTGAGCAGTTCTTC.